The 13 T cell receptor beta chains listed next were all sequenced from one sample in a study of T cell repertoires in cytomegalovirus infection (dated 2019 in TCRdb). This sample's treatment or condition label indicates: in vitro stimulation with specific CMV peptide epitopes to enrich CMV-specific T cells. Their target antigens are unknown. Sequenced using an Illumina HiSeq 1500. TCRdb applied fastp at Q25 and MiXCR to the public reads, then kept only in-frame beta chains. Identical CDR3 proteins give one entry, which carries the most common genes and DNA. This sample comprises approximately 770,000 distinct CDR3 sequences, approximately 32% of them detected only once. Over 10% of the sample comes from the top ten. This specimen consisted of cultured CD8+ T cells from PBMCs, obtained from culture after CMV antigen stimulation. The receptors shown here come from a human donor in good health (CMV status not recorded). Some clones in this sample may be carry-over from other donors' samples.

The table lists this clonotype with many counts. The chain joins TRBV7-2 to TRBJ1-2; 10 nucleotides agree with TRBD1. The CDR3 runs to 18 residues. Looked up from germline, CDR1 is SGHTA and CDR2 is FQGNSA. The ends lost 5 bases at V and 6 bases at J; junction bases unmatched: 18. The CDR3 protein is CASSPMGGTTGGPDGYTF. In DNA, the CDR3 is TGTGCCAGCAGCCCCATGGGTGGCACGACAGGGGGCCCGGATGGCTACACCTTC.

In its sample, this clonotype was seen once. The chain recombines TRBV19 with TRBJ2-3, with D possibly matching TRBD1 (6 bases). CDR3 length: 14 residues. From germline, CDR1 is LNHDA and CDR2 SQIVND (reference sequence). V was pared by 3 bases and J by 2 bases, with 9 bases between. The CDR3 loop is CASSMWGHTDTQYF. CDR3 nucleotides: TGTGCCAGTAGTATGTGGGGGCACACAGATACGCAGTATTTT. Using reference TRBV19 and TRBJ2-3 for the parts outside the CDR3, the full variable domain is DGGITQSPKYLFRKEGQNVTLSCEQNLNHDAMYWYRQDPGQGLRLIYYSQIVNDFQKGDIAEGYSVSREKKESFPLTVTSAQKNPTAFYLCASSMWGHTDTQYFGPGTRLTVL.

This clonotype was observed many times. The rearrangement joins TRBV7-8 to TRBJ1-2; D is possibly TRBD1 (6 bases). Germline V gene sequence: CDR1 SGHVS, CDR2 FQNEAQ. The germline V and J ends were trimmed by 7 bases and 1 base, with 16 bases remaining between them. The CDR3 extends over 15 amino acids. This chain's CDR3 is CASTAGANNNYGYTF. In nucleotides, the CDR3 is TGTGCCAGCACGGCAGGGGCGAACAATAACTATGGCTACACCTTC.

Remarks on this clonotype: An end of the junction does not agree with germline; a read error may underlie this. The chain couples TRBV12-3 or TRBV12-4 to TRBJ2-5; no clear D gene. The CDR3 is made up of 12 amino acids. The CDR3 nucleotides are TGTGCCAGCAGGGATGCTTTGGAGACCCTGTACTTC. Encoded protein: CASRDALETLYF.

J is TRBJ2-7 and V is TRBV27; the D gene could be TRBD1 or TRBD2 (5 bases each). The V end was cut by 8 bases, the J end by 6 bases, with 11 bases between. This CDR3 comprises 11 residues. Germline CDR1 MNHEY, CDR2 SMNVEV (reference sequence). The CDR3 DNA is TGTGCCAGCTCCAAGAGGGGCGAGCAGTACTTC. The encoded protein is CASSKRGEQYF.

The sample holds many counts of this clonotype. V usage is TRBV12-3 or TRBV12-4 and J usage is TRBJ1-6; D gene unclear. V lost 5 bases and J 7 bases, leaving 12 bases between the germline ends. The CDR3 runs to 14 residues. CDR3 bases: TGTGCCAGCAGTCCGTATCGGTTGAATTCACCCCTCCACTTT. Translated: CASSPYRLNSPLHF.

V is TRBV7-8 and J is TRBJ2-7; unclear D gene. V was pared by 1 base and J by 1 base, with 5 bases between. This CDR3 region has 13 residues. CDR1 and CDR2 from the germline V gene are SGHVS and FQNEAQ. In DNA form, the CDR3 reads TGTGCCAGCAGCTTAGACCGTTCCTACGAGCAGTACGTC. Translated, it gives CASSLDRSYEQYV.

V is TRBV19 and J is TRBJ2-7, with D possibly matching TRBD2 (5 bases). Trimming shortened V by 5 bases and J by 6 bases, and 20 bases separated the two germline ends. This CDR3 has 15 residues. The germline V gene has CDR1 LNHDA and CDR2 SQIVND (reference sequence). This chain's CDR3 is CASSPDSGGRREQYF. CDR3 DNA: TGTGCCAGTAGTCCCGACTCCGGAGGCAGGCGCGAGCAGTACTTC.

This rearrangement joins TRBV10-3 to TRBJ1-2; D call uncertain. Looked up from germline, CDR1 is ENHRY and CDR2 is SYGVKD. V lost 3 bases and J 2 bases, leaving 13 bases between the germline ends. The CDR3 has 15 residues. CDR3 nucleotide sequence: TGTGCCATCAGTGATGCGCGGGAATTAAACTATGGCTACACCTTC. Protein sequence: CAISDARELNYGYTF.

This chain joins TRBV12-3 or TRBV12-4 and TRBJ1-4; no reliable D call. The CDR3 is 15 amino acids. Trimming stripped 3 bases from V and 4 bases from J, with 12 bases between. This chain's CDR3 is CASSFGWRDNEKLFF. The CDR3, as DNA: TGTGCCAGCAGTTTCGGTTGGAGGGATAATGAAAAACTGTTTTTT.

In this sample, this clonotype turned up a few times. The V gene is TRBV23-1, the J gene TRBJ1-5, with 8 positions matching TRBD1. TRBV23-1 is sorted into the ORF group, with uncertain function. There are 15 residues in the CDR3. The V and J ends lost 3 bases and 7 bases, in that order; junction bases with no gene match: 8. Here the CDR3 reads CASSHLDREKQPQHF. CDR3 sequence (DNA): TGCGCCAGCAGTCATTTGGACAGGGAAAAACAGCCCCAGCATTTT.

V is TRBV29-1 and J is TRBJ2-3, with a possible D match to TRBD1 (6 bases). Germline V gene data show CDR1 as SQVTM and CDR2 as ANQGSEA. This CDR3 has 15 residues. The V end lost 3 bases, the J end lost 2 bases, and 15 bases lay between the germline ends. In nucleotides, the CDR3 is TGCAGCGTTGATGGGACAACTTACATCACAGATACGCAGTATTTT. Amino acid sequence: CSVDGTTYITDTQYF.

The chain uses TRBV27 and TRBJ2-2, with D possibly matching TRBD1 (5 bases). The CDR3 covers 13 residues. Trimming took 6 bases from V and 3 from J, leaving 8 bases between them. Germline V gene data show CDR1 as MNHEY and CDR2 as SMNVEV (reference sequence). CDR3 sequence reads: CASRGAHTGELFF. CDR3 DNA sequence: TGTGCCAGCAGAGGGGCCCACACCGGGGAGCTGTTTTTT.